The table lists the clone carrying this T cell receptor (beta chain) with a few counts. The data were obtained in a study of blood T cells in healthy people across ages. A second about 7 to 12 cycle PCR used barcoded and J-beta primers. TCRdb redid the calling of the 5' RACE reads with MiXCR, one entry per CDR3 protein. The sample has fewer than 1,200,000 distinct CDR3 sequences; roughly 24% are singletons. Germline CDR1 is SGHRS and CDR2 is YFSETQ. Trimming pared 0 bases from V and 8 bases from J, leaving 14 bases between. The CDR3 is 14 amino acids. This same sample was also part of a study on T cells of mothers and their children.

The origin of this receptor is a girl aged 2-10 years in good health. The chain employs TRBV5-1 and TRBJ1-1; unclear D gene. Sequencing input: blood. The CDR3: CASSLVLSGREAFF. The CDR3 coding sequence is TGCGCCAGCAGCTTGGTTTTATCCGGACGGGAAGCTTTCTTT.